Listed here are 21 T cell receptor beta chains from one sample, sequenced in a study of blood T cell repertoires in COVID-19. Profiled with immunoSEQ multiplex PCR; TCRdb holds only in-frame clones, not every one. This sample has a few hundred thousand clones, with around 87% found just once. The sequenced sample consisted of PBMCs or T cells enriched from blood (not recorded which). The receptors were gathered from a woman under 30 with acute COVID-19.

V is TRBV12-3 or TRBV12-4 and J is TRBJ2-7; D call uncertain. This CDR3 comprises 13 residues. With 6 bases removed from V and 2 bases from J, the gap between germline ends came to 11 bases. CDR3 in amino acids: CASRVAGPYEQYF. CDR3 in DNA: TGTGCCAGCAGGGTAGCTGGCCCCTACGAGCAGTACTTC.

This clone showed up just once. This chain uses TRBV11-3 with TRBJ2-1; tentatively, D is TRBD1 (6 bases). This CDR3 contains 14 residues. The germline V gene encodes CDR1 SGHNT and CDR2 YENEEA. Deletions cut 1 base from V and 9 bases from J, with 13 bases between. This chain's CDR3 is CASSLVQVQGEQFF. As DNA, the CDR3 is TGTGCCAGCAGCTTAGTACAGGTACAGGGTGAGCAGTTCTTC.

J is TRBJ2-1 and V is TRBV30, with a tentative D call TRBD1 (6 bases). Deletions cut 1 base from V and 8 bases from J, with 15 bases between. The CDR3 is 14 residues long. Germline CDR1 GTSNPN, CDR2 SVGIG (reference sequence). CDR3: CAWSGGLGSDEQFF. The CDR3 region has the DNA TGTGCCTGGAGTGGGGGGCTAGGAAGTGATGAGCAGTTCTTC.

The genes are TRBV14 and TRBJ2-6; no firm D call. CDR3 length: 17 residues. Germline V lookup: CDR1 SGHDN, CDR2 FVKESK. Trimming removed 4 bases from V and 0 bases from J, with 13 bases in between. CDR3 nucleotide sequence: TGTGCCAGCAGCCCGGATGACTGGCCCTCTGGGGCCAACGTCCTGACTTTC. Amino acids: CASSPDDWPSGANVLTF.

The chain uses TRBV28 and TRBJ1-5; possibly TRBD1 for D (6 bases). Germline CDR1 reads MDHEN; CDR2 reads SYDVKM. Deletions cut 2 bases from V and 5 bases from J, with 16 bases between. The CDR3 is 16 residues long. CDR3 DNA sequence: TGTGCCAGCAGTTTAATCACAGGGAGCACCCATCAGCCCCAGCATTTT. It codes for CASSLITGSTHQPQHF.

The chain couples TRBV28 to TRBJ2-7; TRBD1 matches at 8 bases. This CDR3 has 18 residues. With V trimmed by 3 bases and J by 3 bases, 16 bases remained unmatched. CDR1 MDHEN and CDR2 SYDVKM come from the germline V gene. In nucleotides, the CDR3 is TGTGCCAGCAGTTTCCCTTCCTTAGGACAGGGTCTATACTACGAGCAGTACTTC. Amino acids: CASSFPSLGQGLYYEQYF. Filled out from reference TRBV28 and TRBJ2-7, the complete variable domain reads DVKVTQSSRYLVKRTGEKVFLECVQDMDHENMFWYRQDPGLGLRLIYFSYDVKMKEKGDIPEGYSVSREKKERFSLILESASTNQTSMYLCASSFPSLGQGLYYEQYFGPGTRLTVT.

The CDR3: CASSSRGQLSQPQHF. In DNA form, the CDR3 reads TGTGCCAGCAGCTCAAGAGGGCAACTGTCACAGCCCCAGCATTTT. The chain joins TRBV7-2 to TRBJ1-5; D uncertain. The germline V gene has CDR1 SGHTA and CDR2 FQGNSA. This CDR3 has 15 amino acids. Trimming left V 4 bases short and J 7 bases short, with 17 bases between.

This chain joins TRBV6-5 and TRBJ1-2, with a weak D call TRBD1 (5 bases). The CDR3 has 13 residues. Trimming took 6 bases from V and 2 from J, leaving 10 bases between them. Per the germline V gene, CDR1 is MNHEY and CDR2 is SVGAGI. The CDR3 DNA is TGTGCCAGCAGATTAGACAGAAACTATGGCTACACCTTC. Its translation: CASRLDRNYGYTF.

The chain has TRBV10-1 and TRBJ2-7, with 8 bases aligning to TRBD2. The CDR3 is made up of 14 amino acids. Germline CDR1 is WNHNN and CDR2 is SYGVQD (reference sequence). Trimming at V came to 6 bases and at J to 8 bases, leaving 12 bases not matched to a gene. CDR3 sequence (DNA): TGCGCCAGCAGCGATAGCGGGGCGTTTGGCCAGCAGTACTTC. Translated: CASSDSGAFGQQYF.

The rearrangement uses TRBV28 and TRBJ2-7; 8 nucleotides agree with TRBD1. With V trimmed by 4 bases and J by 2 bases, 7 bases remained unmatched. Germline V gives CDR1 MDHEN, CDR2 SYDVKM. This CDR3 region has 15 residues. The CDR3 protein is CASSSDRAPAYEQYF. DNA for the CDR3: TGTGCCAGCAGTTCGGACAGGGCTCCCGCCTACGAGCAGTACTTC.

This clone came up a few times. V and J are TRBV7-9 and TRBJ1-2, with D perhaps TRBD1 (5 bases). The V gene's germline CDR1 is SEHNR and CDR2 FQNEAQ (reference sequence). Deletions cut 1 base from V and 2 bases from J, with 11 bases between. The CDR3 covers 15 residues. Here the CDR3 reads CASSLGGGENYGYTF. DNA for the CDR3: TGTGCCAGCAGCTTAGGTGGGGGGGAGAACTATGGCTACACCTTC.

Details on this clone: The junction and the germline gene differ at one end; a read error may be behind it. The genes are TRBV19 and TRBJ2-7; D possibly corresponds to TRBD2 (5 bases). The CDR3 runs to 10 residues. CDR1 and CDR2 from the germline V gene are LNHDA and SQIVND (reference sequence). The CDR3 is CPGGSYEQYF. DNA of the CDR3: TGCCCTGGAGGTTCCTACGAGCAGTACTTC.

The chain joins TRBV11-3 to TRBJ1-6; 8 nucleotides line up with TRBD1. The germline gives CDR1 SGHNT, CDR2 YENEEA. After removal of 5 bases from V and 10 bases from J, the junction contained 10 bases not matched to a gene. This CDR3 region has 15 residues. The CDR3 is CASSRGTGLESPLHF. The CDR3, as DNA: TGTGCCAGCAGCCGGGGGACAGGCCTAGAGTCACCCCTCCACTTT.

The V and J genes are TRBV28 and TRBJ1-1; possible D gene TRBD1, 6 bases. Germline CDR1 reads MDHEN; CDR2 reads SYDVKM. The CDR3 is made up of 15 amino acids. V lost 3 bases, J lost 6 bases, and 17 bases lay in between. The CDR3 DNA reads TGTGCCAGCAGTTTGGCCATGTGGGGGGGCTCTGAAGCTTTCTTT. Amino acids: CASSLAMWGGSEAFF.

The chain couples TRBV3-1 (or the pseudogene TRBV3-2) to TRBJ2-1; 9 bases line up with TRBD2. The length of the CDR3 is 14 residues. V shed 7 bases and J 4 bases; nucleotides not matched to a gene: 5. Germline V gives CDR1 LGHDT, CDR2 YNNKEL (reference sequence). Here the CDR3 DNA reads TGTGCCAGCAAAGAAGCGGGGGGTTACAATGAGCAGTTCTTC. Its protein product is CASKEAGGYNEQFF.

This rearrangement joins TRBV28 to TRBJ1-2; 11 bases align to TRBD1. The CDR3 is made up of 15 amino acids. Germline V gene sequence: CDR1 MDHEN, CDR2 SYDVKM. V trimming: 6 bases; J trimming: 5 bases; junction bases outside the gene matches: 8. Here the CDR3 DNA reads TGTGCCAGCAGAGATGGGACAGGGGGGATTTATGGCTACACCTTC. This codes for CASRDGTGGIYGYTF.

This chain joins TRBV2 and TRBJ2-1; 13 nucleotides align to TRBD2. V lost 5 bases to trimming and J lost 0 bases; unmatched junction nucleotides: 1. This CDR3 comprises 16 residues. Germline V lookup: CDR1 SNHLY, CDR2 FYNNEI. The DNA of the CDR3 is TGTGCCAGCAGTAGGACTAGCGGGAGCTCCTACAATGAGCAGTTCTTC. As protein: CASSRTSGSSYNEQFF.

The CDR3 spells CASSALGGNTEAFF. The CDR3 nucleotides are TGTGCCAGCAGCGCCCTAGGGGGCAACACTGAAGCTTTCTTT. The chain has TRBV9 and TRBJ1-1; 7 nucleotides align to TRBD1. With V trimmed by 3 bases and J by 2 bases, 4 bases remained unmatched. Germline loops: CDR1 SGDLS, CDR2 YYNGEE. This CDR3 has 14 amino acids.

The chain uses TRBV29-1 and TRBJ2-1; D may be TRBD2 (5 bases). The germline gives CDR1 SQVTM, CDR2 ANQGSEA. This CDR3 region has 14 residues. The ends were cut back, 6 bases at V and 0 bases at J, with 12 bases in the middle. The CDR3 bases are TGCAGCGTGCTGGACTCGATCTCCTACAATGAGCAGTTCTTC. Amino acids: CSVLDSISYNEQFF.

This clone was seen only once. The V call is TRBV28, the J call TRBJ1-1; D is perhaps TRBD1 (5 bases). The CDR3 is 15 amino acids. V gave up 5 bases and J gave up 1 base, with 14 bases separating them. Germline loops: CDR1 MDHEN, CDR2 SYDVKM. The CDR3 coding sequence is TGTGCCAGCAGTCCTAACAGGAGCTGGAACACTGAAGCTTTCTTT. It specifies CASSPNRSWNTEAFF.

The CDR3 sequence: CASRYPVSGGTTTGELFF. The CDR3 DNA reads as TGTGCCAGCAGGTATCCCGTATCCGGCGGGACCACCACCGGGGAGCTGTTTTTT. The chain links TRBV7-9 to TRBJ2-2; maybe TRBD2 (6 bases). Germline loops: CDR1 SEHNR, CDR2 FQNEAQ (reference sequence). The CDR3 runs to 18 residues. V lost 6 bases and J 4 bases, leaving 24 bases between the germline ends.